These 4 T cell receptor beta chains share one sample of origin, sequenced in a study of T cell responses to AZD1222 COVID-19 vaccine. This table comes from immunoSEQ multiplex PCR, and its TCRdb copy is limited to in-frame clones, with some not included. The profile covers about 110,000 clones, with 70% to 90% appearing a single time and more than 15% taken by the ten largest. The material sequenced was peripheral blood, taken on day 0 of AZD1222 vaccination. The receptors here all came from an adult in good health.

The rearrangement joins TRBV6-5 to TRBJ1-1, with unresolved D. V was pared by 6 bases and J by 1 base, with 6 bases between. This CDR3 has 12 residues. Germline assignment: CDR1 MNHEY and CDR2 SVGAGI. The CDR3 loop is CASRRPNTEAFF. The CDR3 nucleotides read TGTGCCAGCAGGAGGCCGAACACTGAAGCTTTCTTT.

CDR3 nucleotide sequence: TGTGCCAGCTCACGCTTCCAGGGGGATGGTGAAAAACTGTTTTTT. Amino acid sequence: CASSRFQGDGEKLFF. The rearrangement joins TRBV18 to TRBJ1-4, with TRBD1 identical over 7 bases. Unmatched junction bases numbered 9, after V lost 4 bases and J lost 7 bases. CDR3 size: 15 residues. CDR1 KGHSH and CDR2 LQKENI come from the germline V gene.

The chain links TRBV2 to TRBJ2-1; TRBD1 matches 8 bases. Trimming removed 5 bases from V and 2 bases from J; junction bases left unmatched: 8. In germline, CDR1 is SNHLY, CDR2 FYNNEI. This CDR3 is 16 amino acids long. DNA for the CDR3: TGTGCCAGCAGTAGAGCCAGGGGGCTTCCCTACAATGAGCAGTTCTTC. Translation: CASSRARGLPYNEQFF.

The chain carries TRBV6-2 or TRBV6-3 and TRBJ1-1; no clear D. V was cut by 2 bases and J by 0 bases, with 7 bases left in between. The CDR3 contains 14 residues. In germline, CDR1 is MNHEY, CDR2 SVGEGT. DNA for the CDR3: TGTGCCAGCAGTTACGAGGGTATGAACACTGAAGCTTTCTTT. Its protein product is CASSYEGMNTEAFF.